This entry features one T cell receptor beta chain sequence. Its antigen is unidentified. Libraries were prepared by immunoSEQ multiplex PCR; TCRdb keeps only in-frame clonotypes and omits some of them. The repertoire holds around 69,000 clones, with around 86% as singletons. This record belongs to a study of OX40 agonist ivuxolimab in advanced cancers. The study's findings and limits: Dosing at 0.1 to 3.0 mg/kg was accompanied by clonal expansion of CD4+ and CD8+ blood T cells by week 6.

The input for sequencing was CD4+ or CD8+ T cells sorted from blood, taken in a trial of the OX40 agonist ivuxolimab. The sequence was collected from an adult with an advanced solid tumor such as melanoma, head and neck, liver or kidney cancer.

CDR3 protein: CASSSRTTSADTQYF. The DNA for the CDR3 is TGTGCCAGCAGCTCCCGGACTACGTCGGCAGATACGCAGTATTTT. This sequence joins TRBV11-3 and TRBJ2-3; D may be TRBD2 (6 bases). The V gene lost 4 bases and the J gene lost 4 bases, with 15 bases spanning the gap. The CDR3 has 15 amino acids. Germline values: CDR1 SGHNT, CDR2 YENEEA.